The 27 T cell receptor beta chains below were found in one sample sequenced in a study of cytomegalovirus exposure and HLA in healthy donors. The PCR had 60 Vbeta and 13 Jbeta primers. Profiled with immunoSEQ multiplex PCR; TCRdb holds only in-frame clones, not every one. The sample gives about 190,000 clones, 79% of which show up once; approximately 1.5% is in the top ten. Material: PBMCs. These receptors came from a young woman in good health and CMV-seronegative.

The V gene is TRBV28, the J gene TRBJ2-3; D unresolved. Trimming pared 6 bases from V and 6 bases from J, leaving 25 bases between. Germline V CDR1 and CDR2: MDHEN, SYDVKM. There are 17 residues in the CDR3. The CDR3 protein is CASSPTSMANYGDTQYF. CDR3 nucleotide sequence: TGTGCCAGCAGCCCCACTTCCATGGCGAACTACGGGGATACGCAGTATTTT.

The chain has TRBV30 and TRBJ2-7; 7 bases map to TRBD2. V dropped 1 base and J dropped 4; count of bases not matched to a gene: 4. The germline V gene has CDR1 GTSNPN and CDR2 SVGIG (reference sequence). The CDR3 extends over 13 amino acids. The DNA for the CDR3 is TGTGCCTGGAGTGGAGGGAGGGCGTACGAGCAGTACTTC. It encodes CAWSGGRAYEQYF. Based on the CDR3 plus reference TRBV30 and TRBJ2-7, the full variable domain is SQTIHQWPATLVQPVGSPLSLECTVEGTSNPNLYWYRQAAGRGLQLLFYSVGIGQISSEVPQNLSASRPQDRQFILSSKKLLLSDSGFYLCAWSGGRAYEQYFGPGTRLTVT.

The rearrangement links TRBV11-1 to TRBJ2-2; D remains ambiguous. Germline CDR1 reads SGHAT; CDR2 reads FQDESV (reference sequence). CDR3 length equals 13 residues. The V end lost 0 bases, the J end lost 4 bases, and 3 bases lay between the germline ends. CDR3 in amino acids: CASSLASTGELFF. Written as DNA, the CDR3 is TGTGCCAGCAGCTTAGCCTCCACCGGGGAGCTGTTTTTT.

V is TRBV5-1 and J is TRBJ2-2, with D perhaps TRBD1 (6 bases). V was cut by 1 base and J by 6 bases, with 13 bases left in between. The CDR3 covers 15 residues. Germline CDR1 and CDR2: SGHRS and YFSETQ. The CDR3 loop reads CASSLSQGMAGELFF. CDR3 sequence (DNA): TGCGCCAGCAGCTTGTCTCAGGGGATGGCCGGGGAGCTGTTTTTT.

The chain employs TRBV7-8 and TRBJ1-1; the match to TRBD1 covers 8 bases. V was pared by 5 bases and J by 5 bases, with 4 bases of the junction left unmatched. There are 13 residues in the CDR3. The germline V gene encodes CDR1 SGHVS and CDR2 FQNEAQ. The CDR3 is CASSTGGGTEAFF. The CDR3 DNA reads as TGTGCCAGCAGCACAGGGGGGGGGACTGAAGCTTTCTTT.

V gene TRBV9 combines with J gene TRBJ1-2, with TRBD1 matching 10 bases. The CDR3 loop spans 16 amino acids. The trim removed 0 bases at V and 7 bases at J, leaving 9 bases unmatched. CDR1 and CDR2 (germline): SGDLS, YYNGEE. The CDR3 region is CASSVGPTGGASGYTF. The CDR3 region has the DNA TGTGCCAGCAGCGTAGGACCGACAGGGGGCGCAAGTGGCTACACCTTC.

This clone was seen more than once but under ten times. The chain is built from TRBV19 and TRBJ2-7, with TRBD1 as a possible D gene (6 bases). V was shortened by 8 bases and J by 2 bases, with 22 bases between the two germline ends. The CDR3 length is 16 residues. The germline CDR1 and CDR2 sequences are LNHDA and SQIVND (reference sequence). The CDR3 sequence: CASSTNRAARTYEQYF. The CDR3 DNA is TGTGCCAGTTCCACGAACAGGGCCGCCCGCACCTACGAGCAGTACTTC.

The chain recombines TRBV6-5 with TRBJ1-4; TRBD1 aligns across 7 bases. Germline V gene sequence: CDR1 MNHEY, CDR2 SVGAGI. V was pared by 7 bases and J by 6 bases, with 8 bases of the junction left unmatched. The CDR3 runs to 14 residues. CDR3 nucleotide sequence: TGTGCCAGCAACAGAGGGGGCGCTTATGAAAAACTGTTTTTT. Translating it yields CASNRGGAYEKLFF.

V and J are TRBV5-6 and TRBJ2-1; TRBD2 agrees at 11 bases. J was trimmed by 6 bases and V by 2 bases; bases with no gene match: 13. The CDR3 sequence is 18 residues long. CDR1 is SGHDT, CDR2 YYEEEE, per germline. The CDR3 DNA reads as TGTGCCAGCAGCTTCTTGCTTCTGGGACTAGCGGATGTCAATGAGCAGTTCTTC. It codes for CASSFLLLGLADVNEQFF.

The rearrangement joins TRBV5-5 to TRBJ1-2; D not resolved. The germline gives CDR1 SGHKS, CDR2 YYEKEE (reference sequence). CDR3 length: 13 amino acids. V was trimmed by 2 bases and J by 9 bases, leaving 14 bases between them. In DNA form, the CDR3 reads TGTGCCAGCAGCTTCAACATAGCCGGCAGCTACACCTTC. Translating gives CASSFNIAGSYTF.

The V call is TRBV7-9, the J call TRBJ1-3; D is uncertain. This CDR3 comprises 15 residues. Germline CDR1 is SEHNR and CDR2 is FQNEAQ (reference sequence). V dropped 0 bases and J dropped 1 base, with 7 bases sitting between them. The CDR3 sequence is CASSLARGSGNTIYF. CDR3 in DNA: TGTGCCAGCAGCTTAGCGCGGGGATCTGGAAACACCATATATTTT.

This chain connects TRBV6-5 to TRBJ1-4; no firm D call. Trimming left V 0 bases short and J 1 base short, with 6 bases between. Looked up from germline, CDR1 is MNHEY and CDR2 is SVGAGI. This CDR3 comprises 15 residues. The CDR3 is CASSYSGGTNEKLFF. In DNA form, the CDR3 reads TGTGCCAGCAGTTACTCTGGAGGAACTAATGAAAAACTGTTTTTT.

The chain's CDR3 is CASSVGDRLAGGSSYNEQFF. DNA for the CDR3: TGTGCCAGCAGCGTAGGGGATAGGCTAGCGGGGGGTAGCTCCTACAATGAGCAGTTCTTC. The chain uses TRBV9 and TRBJ2-1; 11 positions match TRBD2. After removal of 0 bases from V and 0 bases from J, the junction contained 11 bases not matched to a gene. The CDR3 sequence is 20 residues long. CDR1 and CDR2 (germline): SGDLS, YYNGEE.

The chain employs TRBV5-1 and TRBJ2-7; 11 bases match TRBD2. The germline CDR1 and CDR2 sequences are SGHRS and YFSETQ. The CDR3 runs to 16 residues. The ends lost 2 bases at V and 7 bases at J; junction bases unmatched: 11. In nucleotides, the CDR3 is TGCGCCAGCAGCTTCGCCGGGACTAGCGGCCCTAGGGAGCAGTACTTC. Amino acid sequence: CASSFAGTSGPREQYF.

This clone was detected only a few times. The chain employs TRBV5-1 and TRBJ2-4; D perhaps matches TRBD1 (6 bases). CDR1 and CDR2 (germline): SGHRS, YFSETQ. Between the trimmed V and J ends, which lost 2 bases and 3 bases, there was a span of 9 bases. This CDR3 spans 14 amino acids. The DNA of the CDR3 is TGCGCCAGCAGCTTTCAGGGGAACAAAAACATTCAGTACTTC. Its translation: CASSFQGNKNIQYF.

This clone appeared a few times. The chain is built from TRBV6-5 and TRBJ1-5; weak D call: TRBD1 (6 bases). This CDR3 spans 14 amino acids. Trimming stripped 4 bases from V and 7 bases from J, with 14 bases between. Germline assignment: CDR1 MNHEY and CDR2 SVGAGI. Here the CDR3 reads CASSSTQGRQPQHF. The CDR3 nucleotides read TGTGCCAGCAGTTCCACACAGGGCCGGCAGCCCCAGCATTTT.

The rearrangement joins TRBV18 to TRBJ1-2, with 7 bases lining up with TRBD1. The CDR3 has 15 amino acids. CDR1 and CDR2 from the germline V gene are KGHSH and LQKENI. With 2 bases clipped from V and 7 bases from J, the junction kept 10 bases outside the gene matches. The DNA of the CDR3 is TGTGCCAGCTCACCAGAAACAACAGGGGAGCTTGGCTACACCTTC. Its protein product is CASSPETTGELGYTF.

CDR3 DNA: TGTGCCATCTCCGATAGAAGGACAGGGGAAACTGAAGCTTTCTTT. This sequence encodes CAISDRRTGETEAFF. V usage is TRBV10-3 and J usage is TRBJ1-1; 9 bases agree with TRBD1. V trimming: 8 bases; J trimming: 5 bases; junction bases outside the gene matches: 12. CDR1 is ENHRY, CDR2 SYGVKD, per germline. The CDR3 extends over 15 amino acids.

This chain links TRBV5-4 with TRBJ1-2, with 7 bases lining up with TRBD1. Germline V gene lookup returns CDR1 SGHNT and CDR2 YYREEE (reference sequence). CDR3 length equals 13 residues. With V trimmed by 0 bases and J by 7 bases, 3 bases remained unmatched. The CDR3 DNA reads TGTGCCAGCAGCTTGGACAGGGGTGGTGGCTACACCTTC. Translated, it gives CASSLDRGGGYTF.

V is TRBV18 and J is TRBJ2-3, with TRBD2 identical over 9 bases. J lost 7 bases, V lost 6 bases, and 5 bases had no gene match. The CDR3 runs 13 residues. From germline, CDR1 is KGHSH and CDR2 LQKENI. The CDR3 spells CASSRGGDYTQYF. CDR3 DNA sequence: TGTGCCAGCTCCCGCGGGGGGGATTATACGCAGTATTTT.

The chain is built from TRBV7-3 and TRBJ2-4; D might be TRBD2 (6 bases). The CDR3 sequence is 15 residues long. Trimming left V 5 bases short and J 9 bases short, with 20 bases between. Germline V gene lookup returns CDR1 SGHTA and CDR2 FQGTGA. CDR3 region: CASSPHGGELSIQYF. The DNA of the CDR3 is TGTGCCAGCAGCCCCCACGGCGGGGAGCTAAGCATTCAGTACTTC.

The rearrangement uses TRBV19 and TRBJ1-1; D is unresolved. The CDR3 has 14 amino acids. Germline CDR1 is LNHDA and CDR2 is SQIVND (reference sequence). Trimming left V 6 bases short and J 0 bases short, with 11 bases between. The CDR3 sequence: CASSVREMNTEAFF. CDR3 nucleotide sequence: TGTGCCAGTAGCGTCCGGGAGATGAACACTGAAGCTTTCTTT.

This clone came up many times. CDR3 in DNA: TGCGCCAGCAGCCAATCCACCCTGACACCCTCTGGAAACACCATATATTTT. Translating it yields CASSQSTLTPSGNTIYF. V is TRBV4-1 and J is TRBJ1-3, with D hard to call. Per germline, CDR1 MGHRA and CDR2 YSYEKL. The CDR3 spans 17 residues. Between the trimmed V and J ends, which lost 2 bases and 0 bases, there was a span of 14 bases.

This clone has a handful of counts. The chain recombines TRBV5-1 with TRBJ2-7; 11 bases align to TRBD2. V lost 7 bases to trimming and J lost 3 bases; unmatched junction nucleotides: 6. The CDR3 is made up of 14 amino acids. Germline loops: CDR1 SGHRS, CDR2 YFSETQ. The CDR3 DNA sequence: TGCGCCAGCTCGACTAGCGGGAACAGCTACGAGCAGTACTTC. This gives the protein CASSTSGNSYEQYF.

This chain connects TRBV29-1 to TRBJ1-1, with D uncertain. Germline V gene sequence: CDR1 SQVTM, CDR2 ANQGSEA. V lost 6 bases and J lost 1, with 9 bases in between. This CDR3 comprises 12 residues. The CDR3, as DNA: TGCAGCGTGCCCCGGGAGAACACTGAAGCTTTCTTT. Translating it yields CSVPRENTEAFF.

In this sample, this clone turned up once. The rearrangement uses TRBV25-1 and TRBJ2-7, with TRBD2 matching 11 bases. Germline lookup yields CDR1 MGHDK and CDR2 SYGVNS. Trimming removed 3 bases from V and 7 bases from J; junction bases left unmatched: 5. This CDR3 contains 14 residues. CDR3 amino acids: CASSEPSGRREQYF. The CDR3, as DNA: TGTGCCAGCAGTGAGCCTAGCGGGAGGAGGGAGCAGTACTTC.

This clone turned up a few times. V gene TRBV18 combines with J gene TRBJ2-7; 9 bases align to TRBD1. CDR3 length equals 15 residues. Germline values: CDR1 KGHSH, CDR2 LQKENI. After removal of 3 bases from V and 2 bases from J, the junction contained 5 bases not matched to a gene. For the CDR3, the DNA is TGTGCCAGCTCACCTTGGGACAGGGCGACCTACGAGCAGTACTTC. Translating it yields CASSPWDRATYEQYF.